A single T cell receptor beta chain is shown here with its context. Its antigen is not known. RNA transcripts yielded amplified TCR beta CDR3 regions. The study used the HTBI primer set for a first-round RT-PCR of the TCR CDR3. TCRdb analysed the multiplex PCR reads with MiXCR anew, one entry per CDR3 protein. The sample consists of roughly 200,000 distinct CDR3 sequences, approximately 20% of them appearing once. The study defined stable Graves' hyperthyroidism as no ophthalmopathy progression within 18 months. Diagnoses were established using clinical symptoms, serum thyroxine and TRAb, thyroid ultrasound and orbital computed tomography. The CDR3 is 13 residues long. V was pared by 8 bases and J by 4 bases, with 11 bases between. Germline V gives CDR1 SGHTA, CDR2 FQGNSA. The data were obtained in a study of T cells in Graves' hyperthyroidism and ophthalmopathy. Study-wide context: Peripheral blood specimens were obtained at initial diagnosis, prior to any treatment. Study-level results: Blood shared most expanded thyroid clonotypes above 0.001.

The chain joins TRBV7-2 to TRBJ2-2; weak D call: TRBD1 (5 bases). The sequencing sample was made of blood. The receptor comes from a man aged 40-55 years with Graves' hyperthyroidism. The DNA of the CDR3 is TGTGCCAGCGGGGCCAATTCCACCGGGGAGCTGTTTTTT. This codes for CASGANSTGELFF.